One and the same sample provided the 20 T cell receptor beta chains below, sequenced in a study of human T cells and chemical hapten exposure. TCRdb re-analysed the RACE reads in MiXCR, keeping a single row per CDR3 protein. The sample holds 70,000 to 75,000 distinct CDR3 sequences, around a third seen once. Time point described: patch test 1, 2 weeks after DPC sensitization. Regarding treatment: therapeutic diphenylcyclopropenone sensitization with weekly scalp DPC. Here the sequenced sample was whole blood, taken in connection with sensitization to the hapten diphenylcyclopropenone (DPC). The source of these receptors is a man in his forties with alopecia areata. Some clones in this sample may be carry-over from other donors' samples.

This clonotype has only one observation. The CDR3 sequence: CASSQDRSNEKLFF. In DNA form, the CDR3 reads TGTGCCAGCAGCCAGGACAGGAGTAATGAAAAACTGTTTTTT. The gene calls are TRBV4-2 and TRBJ1-4; the match to TRBD1 covers 7 bases. CDR1 and CDR2 from the germline V gene are LGHNA and YNFKEQ. The CDR3 length is 14 residues. The trim removed 3 bases at V and 4 bases at J, leaving 2 bases unmatched.

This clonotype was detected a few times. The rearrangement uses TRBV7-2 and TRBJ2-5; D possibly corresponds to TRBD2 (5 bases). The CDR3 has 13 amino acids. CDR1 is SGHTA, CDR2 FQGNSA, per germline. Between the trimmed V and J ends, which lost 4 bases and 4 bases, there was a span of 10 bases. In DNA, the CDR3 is TGTGCCAGCAGCTACGGAGGTTCAGAGACCCAGTACTTC. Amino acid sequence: CASSYGGSETQYF.

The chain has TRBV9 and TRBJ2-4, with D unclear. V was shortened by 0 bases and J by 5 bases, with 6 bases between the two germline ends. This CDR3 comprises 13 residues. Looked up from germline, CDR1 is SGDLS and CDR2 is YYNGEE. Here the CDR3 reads CASSVDEENIQYF. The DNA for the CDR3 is TGTGCCAGCAGCGTAGATGAGGAAAACATTCAGTACTTC.

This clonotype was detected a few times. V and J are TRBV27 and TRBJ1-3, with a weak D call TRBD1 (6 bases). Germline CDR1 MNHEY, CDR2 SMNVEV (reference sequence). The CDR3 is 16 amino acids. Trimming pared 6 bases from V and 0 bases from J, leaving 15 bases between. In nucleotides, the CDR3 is TGTGCCAGCAGCCCCGTTGCGGACAGCTCTGGAAACACCATATATTTT. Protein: CASSPVADSSGNTIYF.

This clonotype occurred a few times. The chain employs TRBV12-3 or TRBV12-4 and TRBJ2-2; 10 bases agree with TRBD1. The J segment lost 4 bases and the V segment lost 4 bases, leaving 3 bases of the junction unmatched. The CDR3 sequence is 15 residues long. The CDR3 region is CASSSDRGSTGELFF. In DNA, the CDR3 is TGTGCCAGCAGTTCGGACAGGGGGTCCACCGGGGAGCTGTTTTTT.

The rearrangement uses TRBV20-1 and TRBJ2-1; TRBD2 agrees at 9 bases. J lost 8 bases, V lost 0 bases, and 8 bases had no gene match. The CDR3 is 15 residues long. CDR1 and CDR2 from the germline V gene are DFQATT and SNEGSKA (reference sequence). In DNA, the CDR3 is TGCAGTGCTAGAGATTTGGCGGGAGGGCCCCATGAGCAGTTCTTC. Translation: CSARDLAGGPHEQFF.

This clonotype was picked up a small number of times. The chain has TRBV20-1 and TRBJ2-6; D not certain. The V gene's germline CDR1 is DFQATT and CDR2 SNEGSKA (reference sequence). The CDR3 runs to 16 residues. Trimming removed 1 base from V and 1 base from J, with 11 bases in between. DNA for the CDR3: TGCAGTGCTAGAGGGTCCCCCATTTCTGGGGCCAACGTCCTGACTTTC. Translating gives CSARGSPISGANVLTF.

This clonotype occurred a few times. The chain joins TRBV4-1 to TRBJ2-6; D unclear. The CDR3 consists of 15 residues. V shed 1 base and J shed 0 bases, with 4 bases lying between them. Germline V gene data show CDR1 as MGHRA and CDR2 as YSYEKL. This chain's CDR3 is CASSQAPSGANVLTF. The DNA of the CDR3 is TGCGCCAGCAGCCAAGCCCCCTCTGGGGCCAACGTCCTGACTTTC.

The CDR3: CASSPRTGQETQYF. As DNA, the CDR3 is TGTGCCAGCAGCCCGCGGACAGGACAAGAGACCCAGTACTTC. The rearrangement links TRBV14 to TRBJ2-5, with TRBD1 identical over 7 bases. This CDR3 has 14 residues. Germline lookup yields CDR1 SGHDN and CDR2 FVKESK. V shed 4 bases and J 2 bases; nucleotides not matched to a gene: 4.

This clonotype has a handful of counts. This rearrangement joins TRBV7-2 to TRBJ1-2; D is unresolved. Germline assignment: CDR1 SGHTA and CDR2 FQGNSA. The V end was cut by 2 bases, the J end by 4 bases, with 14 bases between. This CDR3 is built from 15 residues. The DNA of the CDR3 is TGTGCCAGCAGCTTATCCCCCCAAGCCCCCTATGGCTACACCTTC. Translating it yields CASSLSPQAPYGYTF.

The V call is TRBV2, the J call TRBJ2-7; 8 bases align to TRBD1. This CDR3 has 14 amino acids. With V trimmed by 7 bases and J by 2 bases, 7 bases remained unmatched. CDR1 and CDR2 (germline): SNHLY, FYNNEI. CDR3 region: CASNVQGAPYEQYF. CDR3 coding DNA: TGTGCCAGCAACGTTCAGGGGGCCCCCTACGAGCAGTACTTC.

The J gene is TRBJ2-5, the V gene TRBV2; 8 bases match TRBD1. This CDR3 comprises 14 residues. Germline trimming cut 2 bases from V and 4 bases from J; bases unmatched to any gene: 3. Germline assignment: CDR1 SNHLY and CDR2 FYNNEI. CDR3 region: CASSERGQGETQYF. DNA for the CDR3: TGTGCCAGCAGTGAACGTGGACAGGGAGAGACCCAGTACTTC.

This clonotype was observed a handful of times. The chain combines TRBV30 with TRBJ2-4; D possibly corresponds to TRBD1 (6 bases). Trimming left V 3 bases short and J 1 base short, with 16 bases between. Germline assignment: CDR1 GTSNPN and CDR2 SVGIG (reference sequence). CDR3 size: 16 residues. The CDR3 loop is CAWSLRGGWAKNIQYF. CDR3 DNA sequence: TGTGCCTGGAGCCTCAGGGGCGGTTGGGCCAAAAACATTCAGTACTTC.

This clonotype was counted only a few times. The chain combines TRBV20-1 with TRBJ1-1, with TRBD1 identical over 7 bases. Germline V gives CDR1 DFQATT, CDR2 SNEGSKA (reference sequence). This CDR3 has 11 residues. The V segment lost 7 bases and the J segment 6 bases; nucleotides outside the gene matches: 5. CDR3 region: CSGDRVSEAFF. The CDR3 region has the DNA TGCAGTGGTGACAGGGTGTCTGAAGCTTTCTTT.

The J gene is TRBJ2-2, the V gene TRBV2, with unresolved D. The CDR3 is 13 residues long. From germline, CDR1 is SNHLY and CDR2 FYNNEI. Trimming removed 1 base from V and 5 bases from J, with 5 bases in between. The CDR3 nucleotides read TGTGCCAGCAGTGAAGTTCCTACCGGGGAGCTGTTTTTT. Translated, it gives CASSEVPTGELFF.

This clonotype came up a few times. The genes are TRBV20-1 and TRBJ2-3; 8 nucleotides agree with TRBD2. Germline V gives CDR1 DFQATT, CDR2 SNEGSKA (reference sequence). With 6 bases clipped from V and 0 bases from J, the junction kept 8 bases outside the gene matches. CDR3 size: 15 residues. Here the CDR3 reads CSAPRLARSTDTQYF. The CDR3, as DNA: TGCAGTGCACCCCGACTAGCGCGGAGCACAGATACGCAGTATTTT.

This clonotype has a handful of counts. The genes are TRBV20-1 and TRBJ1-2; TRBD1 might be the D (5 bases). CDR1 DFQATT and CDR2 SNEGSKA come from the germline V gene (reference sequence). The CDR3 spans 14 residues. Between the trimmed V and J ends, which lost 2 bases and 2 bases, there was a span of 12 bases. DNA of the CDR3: TGCAGTGCTAGAAGGACACAGGCAAACTATGGCTACACCTTC. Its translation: CSARRTQANYGYTF.

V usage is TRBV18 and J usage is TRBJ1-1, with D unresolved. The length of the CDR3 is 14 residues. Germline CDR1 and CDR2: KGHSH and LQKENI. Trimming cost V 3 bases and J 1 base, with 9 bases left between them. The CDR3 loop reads CASSPVSRNTEAFF. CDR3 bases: TGTGCCAGCTCACCGGTTTCCAGGAACACTGAAGCTTTCTTT.

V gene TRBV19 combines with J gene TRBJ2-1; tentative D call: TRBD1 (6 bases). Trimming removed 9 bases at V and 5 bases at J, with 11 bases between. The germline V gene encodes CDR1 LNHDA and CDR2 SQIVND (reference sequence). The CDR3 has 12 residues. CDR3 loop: CASPKGDNEQFF. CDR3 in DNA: TGTGCCAGCCCTAAGGGGGACAATGAGCAGTTCTTC.

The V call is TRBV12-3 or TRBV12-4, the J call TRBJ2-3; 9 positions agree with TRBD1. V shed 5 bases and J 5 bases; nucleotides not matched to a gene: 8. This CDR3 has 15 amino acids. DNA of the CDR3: TGTGCCAGCAGTCTCCCTGGGACAGGGAGAGATACGCAGTATTTT. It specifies CASSLPGTGRDTQYF.